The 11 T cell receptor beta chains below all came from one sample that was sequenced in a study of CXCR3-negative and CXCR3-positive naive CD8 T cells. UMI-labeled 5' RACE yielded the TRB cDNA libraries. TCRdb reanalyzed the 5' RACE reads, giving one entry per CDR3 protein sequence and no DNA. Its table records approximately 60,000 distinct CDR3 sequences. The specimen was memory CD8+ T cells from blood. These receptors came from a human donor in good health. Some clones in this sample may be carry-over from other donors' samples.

The CDR3 loop reads CASSSPDRASGANVLTF. J is TRBJ2-6 and V is TRBV5-4; lacking DNA, the TRBD1 call made by TCRdb goes unchecked. The CDR3 is made up of 17 amino acids. Germline-derived CDR1 and CDR2 are SGHNT and YYREEE (reference sequence). The whole variable domain, filled in from reference TRBV5-4 and TRBJ2-6, reads ETGVTQSPTHLIKTRGQQVTLRCSSQSGHNTVSWYQQALGQGPQFIFQYYREEENGRGNFPPRFSGLQFPNYSSELNVNALELDDSALYLCASSSPDRASGANVLTFGAGSRLTVL.

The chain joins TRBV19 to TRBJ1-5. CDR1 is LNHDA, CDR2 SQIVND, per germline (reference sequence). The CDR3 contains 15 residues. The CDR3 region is CASSIDRTYYQPQHF.

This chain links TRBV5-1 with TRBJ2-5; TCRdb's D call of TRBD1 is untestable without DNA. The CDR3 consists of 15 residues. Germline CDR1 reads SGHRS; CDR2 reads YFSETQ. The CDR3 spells CASSPDGGEGETQYF. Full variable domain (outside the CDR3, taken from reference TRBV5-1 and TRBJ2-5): KAGVTQTPRYLIKTRGQQVTLSCSPISGHRSVSWYQQTPGQGLQFLFEYFSETQRNKGNFPGRFSGRQFSNSRSEMNVSTLELGDSALYLCASSPDGGEGETQYFGPGTRLLVL.

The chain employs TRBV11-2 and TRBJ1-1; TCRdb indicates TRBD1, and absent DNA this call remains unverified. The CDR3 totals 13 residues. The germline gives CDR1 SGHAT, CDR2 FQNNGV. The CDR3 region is CASSLAPGQGTFF.

Here the CDR3 reads CASSQPAGSSYEQYF. The chain couples TRBV4-2 to TRBJ2-7; no DNA is available, so the TRBD2 call from TCRdb remains unchecked. The germline V gene encodes CDR1 LGHNA and CDR2 YNFKEQ. This CDR3 contains 15 residues.

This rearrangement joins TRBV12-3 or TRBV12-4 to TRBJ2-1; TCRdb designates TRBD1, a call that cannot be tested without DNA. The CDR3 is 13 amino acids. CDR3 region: CASSSDRNNEQFF.

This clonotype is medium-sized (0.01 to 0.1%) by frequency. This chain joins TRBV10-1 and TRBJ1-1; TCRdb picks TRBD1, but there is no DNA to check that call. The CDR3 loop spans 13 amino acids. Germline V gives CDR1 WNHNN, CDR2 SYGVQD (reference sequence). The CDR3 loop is CASSDGGHTEAFF.

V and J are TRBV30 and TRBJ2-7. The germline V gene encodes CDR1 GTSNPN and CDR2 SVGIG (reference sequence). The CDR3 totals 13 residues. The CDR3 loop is CAWSRLPSYEQYF. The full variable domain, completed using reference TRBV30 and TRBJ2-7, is SQTIHQWPATLVQPVGSPLSLECTVEGTSNPNLYWYRQAAGRGLQLLFYSVGIGQISSEVPQNLSASRPQDRQFILSSKKLLLSDSGFYLCAWSRLPSYEQYFGPGTRLTVT.

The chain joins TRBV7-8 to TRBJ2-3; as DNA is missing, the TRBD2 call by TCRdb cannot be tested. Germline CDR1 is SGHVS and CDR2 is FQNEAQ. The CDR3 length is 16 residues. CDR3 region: CASSLTSGGPTDTQYF.

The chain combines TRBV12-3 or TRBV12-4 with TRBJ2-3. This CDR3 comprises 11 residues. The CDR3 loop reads CASSSTDTQYF.

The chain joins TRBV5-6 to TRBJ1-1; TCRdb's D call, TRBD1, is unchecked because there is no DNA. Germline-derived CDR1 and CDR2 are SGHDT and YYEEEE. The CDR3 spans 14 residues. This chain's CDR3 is CASSPMTGNTEAFF.